This entry lists 14 T cell receptor beta chains sequenced from one sample in a study of cytomegalovirus exposure and HLA in healthy donors. 13 Jbeta primers and 60 Vbeta primers were used for the PCR. Sequencing was performed with immunoSEQ multiplex PCR; in TCRdb, only in-frame clones are kept and a portion is missing. The data contain roughly 240,000 clones, around 84% of them singletons. The sequenced sample was PBMCs. The receptors originated from a girl between 2 and 10 years old in good health and CMV-seronegative.

The rearrangement uses TRBV19 and TRBJ2-7, with D perhaps matching TRBD2 (6 bases). V was trimmed by 4 bases and J by 6 bases, leaving 10 bases between them. This CDR3 comprises 12 residues. Germline CDR1 reads LNHDA; CDR2 reads SQIVND (reference sequence). The CDR3 here is CASSTGTGEQYF. In DNA, the CDR3 is TGTGCCAGTAGTACTGGGACTGGCGAGCAGTACTTC.

The chain employs TRBV5-4 and TRBJ2-3; tentative D call: TRBD2 (7 bases). The ends were cut back, 0 bases at V and 0 bases at J, with 20 bases in the middle. This CDR3 region has 19 residues. Germline CDR1 is SGHNT and CDR2 is YYREEE (reference sequence). In nucleotides, the CDR3 is TGTGCCAGCAGCTTGGAAGGGCGGGGGCCATATTTAAGCACAGATACGCAGTATTTT. Residues: CASSLEGRGPYLSTDTQYF.

V gene TRBV5-6 combines with J gene TRBJ2-3, with D unresolved. Trimming stripped 2 bases from V and 6 bases from J, with 7 bases between. The CDR3 runs to 12 residues. CDR1 SGHDT and CDR2 YYEEEE come from the germline V gene. CDR3 in amino acids: CASSFRWDTQYF. Here the CDR3 DNA reads TGTGCCAGCAGCTTTCGGTGGGATACGCAGTATTTT.

This chain joins TRBV7-3 and TRBJ2-1; 12 bases map to TRBD2. The CDR3 runs to 17 residues. With 4 bases clipped from V and 9 bases from J, the junction kept 13 bases outside the gene matches. The V gene's germline CDR1 is SGHTA and CDR2 FQGTGA. CDR3 protein: CASSSIPTSGGPGEQFF. For the CDR3, the DNA is TGTGCCAGCAGCTCAATACCAACTAGCGGGGGGCCCGGTGAGCAGTTCTTC.

This chain uses TRBV9 with TRBJ2-7; the D gene is possibly TRBD2 (6 bases). The CDR3 length is 13 residues. Between the trimmed V and J ends, which lost 5 bases and 7 bases, there was a span of 16 bases. Germline V lookup: CDR1 SGDLS, CDR2 YYNGEE. The chain's CDR3 is CASSLGTLGEQYF. As DNA, the CDR3 is TGTGCCAGCAGTTTGGGGACTTTGGGGGAGCAGTACTTC.

This chain connects TRBV6-4 to TRBJ1-1; 12 nucleotides align to TRBD1. Trimming at V came to 3 bases and at J to 3 bases, leaving 11 bases not matched to a gene. This CDR3 comprises 18 residues. The germline gives CDR1 MRHNA, CDR2 SNTAGT. Written as DNA, the CDR3 is TGTGCCAGCAGTGAGGTACCCGGGACAGGGGGCGCGGACACTGAAGCTTTCTTT. Amino acids: CASSEVPGTGGADTEAFF.

This clone was seen once. The chain employs TRBV2 and TRBJ2-5; D is possibly TRBD2 (6 bases). Trimming left V 5 bases short and J 4 bases short, with 17 bases between. There are 15 residues in the CDR3. The germline V gene has CDR1 SNHLY and CDR2 FYNNEI. This CDR3 reads CASSRQKAGPETQYF. CDR3 in DNA: TGTGCCAGCAGTCGTCAAAAGGCGGGGCCAGAGACCCAGTACTTC.

The chain couples TRBV4-1 to TRBJ1-3; D is possibly TRBD1 (6 bases). Per the germline V gene, CDR1 is MGHRA and CDR2 is YSYEKL. V was trimmed by 1 base and J by 5 bases, leaving 12 bases between them. This CDR3 comprises 15 residues. CDR3 nucleotides: TGCGCCAGCAGCCAAGGGGCGGACAGTAGAAACACCATATATTTT. Translation gives CASSQGADSRNTIYF.

The chain uses TRBV10-3 and TRBJ2-7, with 11 bases that match TRBD1. The CDR3 is 15 amino acids. Germline-derived CDR1 and CDR2 are ENHRY and SYGVKD. V lost 2 bases, J lost 2 bases, and 2 bases stayed unmatched. The CDR3 spells CAISEPDRGPYEQYF. The CDR3 region has the DNA TGTGCCATCAGTGAGCCGGACAGGGGGCCCTACGAGCAGTACTTC.

CDR3 in amino acids: CASSSPGGAEETQYF. The CDR3 region has the DNA TGTGCCAGCAGTTCCCCTGGGGGGGCGGAAGAGACCCAGTACTTC. V and J are TRBV6-5 and TRBJ2-5; a possible D gene is TRBD2 (7 bases). The V and J ends lost 4 bases and 3 bases respectively, with 15 bases between them. The CDR3 length is 15 residues. From germline, CDR1 is MNHEY and CDR2 SVGAGI.

The chain combines TRBV2 with TRBJ1-1; 7 positions agree with TRBD1. The CDR3 runs to 14 residues. Germline V gene lookup returns CDR1 SNHLY and CDR2 FYNNEI. V dropped 1 base and J dropped 5; count of bases not matched to a gene: 4. The CDR3 region is CASSEGRGLTEAFF. The CDR3 nucleotides are TGTGCCAGCAGTGAAGGGAGGGGGCTGACTGAAGCTTTCTTT.

The rearrangement uses TRBV10-2 and TRBJ1-4; 9 bases are shared with TRBD1. The germline CDR1 and CDR2 sequences are WSHSY and SAAADI. The CDR3 is made up of 16 amino acids. V lost 6 bases and J lost 2; bases outside the gene matches: 7. The chain's CDR3 is CASSPPDRGTNEKLFF. DNA for the CDR3: TGCGCCAGCAGCCCACCAGACAGGGGGACTAATGAAAAACTGTTTTTT.

The chain uses TRBV6-1 and TRBJ2-2; no clear D gene. The CDR3 has 12 amino acids. V dropped 4 bases and J dropped 6 bases, with 6 bases sitting between them. CDR1 is MNHNS, CDR2 SASEGT, per germline. Written as DNA, the CDR3 is TGTGCCAGCAGTGCGGTTGCCGGGGAGCTGTTTTTT. Its protein product is CASSAVAGELFF.

This chain links TRBV5-1 with TRBJ2-3; 8 nucleotides align to TRBD1. Germline V gene lookup returns CDR1 SGHRS and CDR2 YFSETQ. The V gene end was trimmed by 4 bases and the J gene end by 1 base; junction bases not matched to a gene: 8. The CDR3 is 16 amino acids. The CDR3 loop is CASSPLTGAGTDTQYF. The CDR3, as DNA: TGCGCCAGCAGCCCACTGACAGGGGCCGGCACAGATACGCAGTATTTT.